This note documents a single T cell receptor beta chain sequence. No antigen is known for it. Unmatched junction bases numbered 9, after V lost 4 bases and J lost 2 bases. Looked up from germline, CDR1 is KGHSH and CDR2 is LQKENI. The CDR3 sequence is 16 residues long. The PCR ran on 60 Vbeta and 13 Jbeta primers. Assay: immunoSEQ multiplex PCR; the TCRdb copy retains only in-frame clones and omits some. The data contain approximately 98,000 clones, over 70% of them singletons. The data are from a study of cytomegalovirus exposure and HLA in healthy donors. General observations from the study: Earlier results showed most TCR beta V segments being productive about 87% or about 30% of the time. Sequence variants that were highly shared formed a cluster that was likely a sequencing artifact. Rarity characterized most TCR sequences, yet some public TCRs appeared in many donors.

The sequenced material came from PBMCs. The TCR originated in a man aged 18 to 35 in good health and CMV-seropositive. This chain joins TRBV18 and TRBJ2-7; the match to TRBD1 covers 9 bases. CDR3 coding DNA: TGTGCCAGCTCACGGGCCCCCGGGACAGGGACCTACGAGCAGTACTTC. Its protein is CASSRAPGTGTYEQYF.